Sequencing of this TCR beta chain was carried out in a study of naive CD8 T cells in extremely preterm neonates. Study outcomes and limitations: Preterm CDR3s were shorter than older groups', with fewer N additions and less trimming. iChao1 richness was lowest in preterm neonates, significantly versus all ages.

J was trimmed by 6 bases and V by 0 bases; bases with no gene match: 4. Germline V gene data show CDR1 as LNHDA and CDR2 as SQIVND (reference sequence). The CDR3 spans 16 residues. Samples were taken at extremely preterm deliveries at 23-27 weeks of gestation. Pregnancies with fetal demise, active maternal HSV infection or known maternal HIV were excluded. The sample holds sorted live naive CD8+ CD45RA+CCR7+ T cells. Profiled with immunoSEQ multiplex PCR; TCRdb holds only in-frame clones, not every one. Of about 23,000 clones in the sample, around 89% were seen once. In its sample, this clone was seen once. The antigen is undetermined.

This TCR came from a boy who was born preterm. The rearrangement uses TRBV19 and TRBJ2-1; 11 nucleotides line up with TRBD2. The sample consisted of naive CD8+ T cells from cord blood. The CDR3 sequence: CASSIDFSGGANEQFF. CDR3 DNA: TGTGCCAGTAGTATAGATTTTAGCGGGGGGGCCAATGAGCAGTTCTTC.